The entry below describes one T cell receptor beta chain. What it binds is unknown. Aged roughly 6 to 90, donors were systemically healthy Caucasians from Russia. The data are from a study of blood T cells in healthy people across ages. A second PCR of 7 to 11 cycles used a sample-barcoded 5' primer and a J-beta primer mix. Unique molecular identifiers of 12 random nucleotides labeled each cDNA. TCRdb fed the 5' RACE reads into MiXCR, producing one record per CDR3 protein. This repertoire shows roughly 1.6 million distinct CDR3 sequences, about 31% found once; its top ten account for 10% to 12%. Broader study findings: TCR beta diversity, measured per million T cells, fell in a roughly linear way with age.

The receptor's source is a woman aged 25 to 39 in good health. The material sequenced was blood.

The CDR3 loop is CASKGHYEQYF. CDR3 DNA sequence: TGTGCCAGCAAGGGCCACTACGAGCAGTACTTC. The V call is TRBV2, the J call TRBJ2-7; D is unclear. Germline V gives CDR1 SNHLY, CDR2 FYNNEI. The CDR3 consists of 11 residues. The V gene lost 7 bases and the J gene lost 3 bases, with 7 bases spanning the gap.